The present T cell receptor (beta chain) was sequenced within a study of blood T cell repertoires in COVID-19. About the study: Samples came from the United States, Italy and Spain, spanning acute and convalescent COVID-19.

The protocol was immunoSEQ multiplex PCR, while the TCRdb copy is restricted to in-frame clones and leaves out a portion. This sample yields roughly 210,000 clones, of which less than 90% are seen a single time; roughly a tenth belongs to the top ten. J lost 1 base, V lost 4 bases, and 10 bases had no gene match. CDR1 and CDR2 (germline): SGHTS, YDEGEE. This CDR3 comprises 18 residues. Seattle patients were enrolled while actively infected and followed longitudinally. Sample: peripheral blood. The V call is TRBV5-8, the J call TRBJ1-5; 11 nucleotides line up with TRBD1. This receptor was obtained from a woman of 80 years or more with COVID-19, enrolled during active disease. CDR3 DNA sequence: TGTGCCAGCAGCAAGGGACAGGGGGTCACCCTGAGCAATCAGCCCCAGCATTTT. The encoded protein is CASSKGQGVTLSNQPQHF.